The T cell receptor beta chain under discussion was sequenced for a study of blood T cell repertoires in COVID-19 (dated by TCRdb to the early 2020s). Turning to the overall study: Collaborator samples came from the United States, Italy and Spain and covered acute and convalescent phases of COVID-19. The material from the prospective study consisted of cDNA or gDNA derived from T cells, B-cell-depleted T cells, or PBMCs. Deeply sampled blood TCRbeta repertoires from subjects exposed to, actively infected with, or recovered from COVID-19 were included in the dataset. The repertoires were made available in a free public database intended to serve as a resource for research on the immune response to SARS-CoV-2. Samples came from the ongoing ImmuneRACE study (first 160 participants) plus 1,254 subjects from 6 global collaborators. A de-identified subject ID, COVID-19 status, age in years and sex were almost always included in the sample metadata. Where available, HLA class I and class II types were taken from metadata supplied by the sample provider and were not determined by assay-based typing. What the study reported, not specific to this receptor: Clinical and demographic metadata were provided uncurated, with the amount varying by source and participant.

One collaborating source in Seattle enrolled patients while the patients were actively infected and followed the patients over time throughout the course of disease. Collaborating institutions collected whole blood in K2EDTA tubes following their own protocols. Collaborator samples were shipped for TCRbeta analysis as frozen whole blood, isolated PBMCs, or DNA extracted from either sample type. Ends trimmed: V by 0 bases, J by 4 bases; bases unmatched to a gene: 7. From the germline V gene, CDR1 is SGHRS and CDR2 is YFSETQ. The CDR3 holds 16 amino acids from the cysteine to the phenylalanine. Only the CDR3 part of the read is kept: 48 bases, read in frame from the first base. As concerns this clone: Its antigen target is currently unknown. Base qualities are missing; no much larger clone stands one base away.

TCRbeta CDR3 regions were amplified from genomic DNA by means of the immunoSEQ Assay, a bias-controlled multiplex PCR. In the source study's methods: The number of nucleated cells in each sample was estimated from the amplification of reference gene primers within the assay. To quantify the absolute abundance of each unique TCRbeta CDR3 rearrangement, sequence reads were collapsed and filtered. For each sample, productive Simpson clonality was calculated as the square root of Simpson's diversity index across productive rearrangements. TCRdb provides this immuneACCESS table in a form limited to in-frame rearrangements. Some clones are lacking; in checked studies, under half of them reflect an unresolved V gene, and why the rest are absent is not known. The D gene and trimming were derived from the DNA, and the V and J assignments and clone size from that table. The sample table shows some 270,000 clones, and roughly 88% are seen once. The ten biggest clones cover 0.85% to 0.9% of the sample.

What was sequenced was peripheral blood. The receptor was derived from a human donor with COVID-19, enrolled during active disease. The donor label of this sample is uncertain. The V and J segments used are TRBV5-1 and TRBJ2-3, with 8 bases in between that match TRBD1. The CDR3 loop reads CASSLEGQGAPDTQYF. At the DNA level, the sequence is TGCGCCAGCAGCTTGGAGGGGCAGGGGGCCCCAGATACGCAGTATTTT.